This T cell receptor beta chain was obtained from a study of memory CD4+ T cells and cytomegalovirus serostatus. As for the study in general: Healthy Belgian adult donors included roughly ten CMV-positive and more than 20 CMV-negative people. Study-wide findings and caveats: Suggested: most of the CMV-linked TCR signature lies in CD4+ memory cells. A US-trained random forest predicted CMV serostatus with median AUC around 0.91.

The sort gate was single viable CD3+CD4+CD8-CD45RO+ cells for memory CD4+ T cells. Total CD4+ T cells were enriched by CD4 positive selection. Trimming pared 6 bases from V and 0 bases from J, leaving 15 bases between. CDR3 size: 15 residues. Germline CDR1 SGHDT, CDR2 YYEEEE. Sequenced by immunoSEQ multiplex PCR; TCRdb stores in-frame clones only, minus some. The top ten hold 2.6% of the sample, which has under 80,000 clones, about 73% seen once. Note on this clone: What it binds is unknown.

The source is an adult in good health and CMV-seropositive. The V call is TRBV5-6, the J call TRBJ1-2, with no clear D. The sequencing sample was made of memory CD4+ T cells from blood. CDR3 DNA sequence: TGTGCCAGCACCCGCTTGAGGATTTCTAACTATGGCTACACCTTC. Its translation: CASTRLRISNYGYTF.